The subject of this entry is one TCR beta chain. No antigen is known for it. Trimming removed 4 bases at V and 5 bases at J, with 18 bases between. CDR3 length: 15 amino acids. Germline loops: CDR1 SGHRS, CDR2 YFSETQ. The data were taken from a study of T cells after posttransplantation cyclophosphamide. Treatment was busulfan-fludarabine conditioning, a marrow graft, and cyclophosphamide on days +3 and +4. The study's findings and limits: Later blood repertoires were often dominated by clones from the donor CD8+ memory compartment. Tissue-infiltrating T cells from skin or gut overlapped little with blood T cells. TRB clonality was highly associated with recipient CMV seropositivity and reactivation.

Using immunoSEQ multiplex PCR, the repertoire was profiled, and TCRdb retains in-frame clones only, with some absent. The sample has under 8,500 clones; just under 75% are singletons. The gene calls are TRBV5-1 and TRBJ1-1; TRBD1 is a possible D gene (5 bases). The origin of this receptor is a young adult male patient who received an allogeneic stem cell transplant from a related donor, was CMV-positive, and had acute GVHD only. Some of the T cells may derive from the graft donor. The source was PBMCs, collected about 1,600 days after allogeneic stem cell transplant with posttransplant cyclophosphamide. CDR3 DNA: TGCGCCAGCAGCCCCCACGGGGGGGGTCGGACTGAAGCTTTCTTT. Its protein is CASSPHGGGRTEAFF.